Listed below are T cell receptor beta chains from one sample, sequenced in a study of blood T cell repertoires in COVID-19. The repertoire was sequenced with immunoSEQ multiplex PCR; TCRdb's copy has only in-frame clones and lacks some. This table has about 270,000 clones, about 91% appearing once. Sequencing was performed on peripheral blood. The receptors stem from a person aged 18-35 years with COVID-19, enrolled during active disease. Each CDR3 is given with its conserved first and last residue. A D gene is named only where the DNA matches it firmly. The size entry is marked missing in some rows and otherwise reads once, few, many or a size class.

clone_size d_call j_call v_call cdr3_nt cdr3_aa
once - TRBJ1-2 TRBV7-8 TGTGCCAGCAGCCCAGGGTCGGGTGGCGGCTACACCTTC CASSPGSGGGYTF
many TRBD1 TRBJ2-7 TRBV28 TGTGCCAGCAGTCAAGCCGGGACAGGGGACTACGAGCAGTACTTC CASSQAGTGDYEQYF
few - TRBJ1-5 TRBV12-3/TRBV12-4 TGTGCCAGCAGTTTACGGGTCTTGCAGCCCCAGCATTTT CASSLRVLQPQHF
- TRBD2 TRBJ2-1 TRBV11-2 TGTGCCAGCAGCTTAGGGGTCCCGGCGGGGGGCTACAATGAGCAGTTCTTC CASSLGVPAGGYNEQFF
- TRBD1 TRBJ1-2 TRBV29-1 TGCAGCGTTGGAACAACCGGGACAGGGAATGGCTACACCTTC CSVGTTGTGNGYTF
- - TRBJ2-3 TRBV29-1 TGCAGCGTTGACCCTAGCGCACGCACAGATACGCAGTATTTT CSVDPSARTDTQYF
- TRBD2 TRBJ2-3 TRBV10-3 TGTGCCGCCTCGGACAAGGGAGGGATCACAGATACGCAGTATTTT CAASDKGGITDTQYF
- TRBD1 TRBJ2-2 TRBV10-3 TGTGCCATCAGTGGGGGGACAGGGCTTTTCACCGGGGAGCTGTTTTTT CAISGGTGLFTGELFF
- TRBD2 TRBJ2-1 TRBV4-3 TGCGCCAGCAGCCAAGACCTAGCGGGAGAAGTAGAGCAGTTCTTC CASSQDLAGEVEQFF
- TRBD2 TRBJ2-1 TRBV19 TGTGCCAGTAGTCGACTAGCGGGAGACAATGAGCAGTTCTTC CASSRLAGDNEQFF
- - TRBJ2-1 TRBV12-3/TRBV12-4 TGTGCCAGCAGTTTAACGAGTGAGCAGTTCTTC CASSLTSEQFF
- - TRBJ2-5 TRBV29-1 TGCAGCGTTGGACAGGTCAAACTGTCACAAGAGACCCAGTACTTC CSVGQVKLSQETQYF
once - TRBJ1-2 TRBV19 TGTGCCAGTACAGGGCTTTCGACTGGCTACACCTTC CASTGLSTGYTF
few - TRBJ2-7 TRBV9 TGTGCCAGCAGCGTAGGCCCCCAGACTAGTTCCGAGCAGTACTTC CASSVGPQTSSEQYF
once TRBD2 TRBJ2-3 TRBV9 TGTGCCAGCAGCGTAGACGGCAGAGTAGCGGGAACAGATACGCAGTATTTT CASSVDGRVAGTDTQYF
- TRBD1 TRBJ2-5 TRBV7-2 TGTGCCAGCAGCTTGGCCGGGACAGGGGGCGGTGAGACCCAGTACTTC CASSLAGTGGGETQYF
- - TRBJ1-5 TRBV27 TGTGCCAGCAGCCCTCGGGCACAGGGCCCAATCAATCAGCCCCAGCATTTT CASSPRAQGPINQPQHF
- - TRBJ2-7 TRBV7-7 TGTGCCAGCAGCTTAGGAGCAGGGGACTCCTACGAGCAGTACTTC CASSLGAGDSYEQYF
- - TRBJ1-4 TRBV6-1 TGTGCCAGCAGTGAATGGCAGGGTAATGAAAAACTGTTTTTT CASSEWQGNEKLFF
- TRBD1 TRBJ1-3 TRBV15 TGTGCCACCAGGAACCGACAGGGGAGCTCTGGAAACACCATATATTTT CATRNRQGSSGNTIYF
- TRBD2 TRBJ2-3 TRBV19 TGTGCCAGTAGTATAGATTGGGGGAGGGGAGATACGCAGTATTTT CASSIDWGRGDTQYF
- - TRBJ1-2 TRBV19 TGTGCCACCAACCAGGGTGGCTACACCTTC CATNQGGYTF
- - TRBJ1-1 TRBV4-3 TGCGCCAGCAGCCACTCTCCCGGTGAAGCTTTCTTT CASSHSPGEAFF
- - TRBJ2-7 TRBV24-1 TGTGCCACCAGTGATTTCGAGGGCTACGAGCAGTACTTC CATSDFEGYEQYF
- TRBD2 TRBJ2-5 TRBV27 TGTGCCAGCAGTTCTAGCGGGGCCGACCAAGAGACCCAGTACTTC CASSSSGADQETQYF
- - TRBJ1-2 TRBV6-5 TGTGCCAGCAGGGACACAGGGTCGGGCTATGGCTACACCTTC CASRDTGSGYGYTF
- - TRBJ2-3 TRBV2 TGTGCCAGCAAAGAGGATTTCACAGATACGCAGTATTTT CASKEDFTDTQYF
- TRBD1 TRBJ1-2 TRBV2 TGTGCCAGCAGTGAATCTGGACAGGGGGATAACTATGGCTACACCTTC CASSESGQGDNYGYTF
- - TRBJ1-5 TRBV30 TGTGCCTGGAGTGGGACAGGCAATCAGCCCCAGCATTTT CAWSGTGNQPQHF
- - TRBJ2-2 TRBV12-3/TRBV12-4 TGTGCCAGCAGCCGGAGCACCGGGGAGCTGTTTTTT CASSRSTGELFF
- TRBD2 TRBJ2-1 TRBV7-2 TGTGCCAGCAGCTTAGACCCAGCGGGAGGGCCTGAGCAGTTCTTC CASSLDPAGGPEQFF
few - TRBJ1-1 TRBV5-3 TGTGCCAGAAGCCATGAGGACAAGAACACTGAAGCTTTCTTT CARSHEDKNTEAFF
- TRBD1 TRBJ2-7 TRBV25-1 TGTGCCAGCAGTGGCAGACAGGGTGTCCACGAGCAGTACTTC CASSGRQGVHEQYF
- - TRBJ1-6 TRBV4-2 TGTGCCAGCAGCCAAGACGCCGAGACCCTCCACTTT CASSQDAETLHF
- - TRBJ1-4 TRBV6-6 TGTGCCAGCAGTTACACAGGATCACCGAATGAAAAACTGTTTTTT CASSYTGSPNEKLFF
- - TRBJ2-2 TRBV14 TGTGCCAGCAGCCAAGGTCAGGGTTACACCGGGGAGCTGTTTTTT CASSQGQGYTGELFF
- TRBD1 TRBJ2-7 TRBV29-1 TGCAGCGTCAACATGGGACAGGGCTACGAGCAGTACTTC CSVNMGQGYEQYF
- - TRBJ2-1 TRBV2 TGTGCCAGCAGTCCCTTCGATGAGCAGTTCTTC CASSPFDEQFF
- TRBD2 TRBJ2-1 TRBV30 TGTGCCTGGGAAAATAAGGGGACTAGCGGTGGTACGGAGCAGTTCTTC CAWENKGTSGGTEQFF
- - TRBJ2-7 TRBV19 TGTGCCAGTAGTATAGTCCCAGGGGTGAACGAGCAGTACTTC CASSIVPGVNEQYF
- TRBD2 TRBJ2-3 TRBV27 TGTGCCAGCAGTTTTTCTAGCGGGGTCCGCGATACGCAGTATTTT CASSFSSGVRDTQYF
- TRBD1 TRBJ2-7 TRBV5-1 TGCGCCAGCAGCTACTTGTCCGGGACAGGGGGAGAGCAGTACTTC CASSYLSGTGGEQYF
- - TRBJ1-2 TRBV7-2 TGTGCCAGCAGCTTAGGACAGGTCTCTCTATATGGCTACACCTTC CASSLGQVSLYGYTF
- TRBD2 TRBJ2-7 TRBV3-1/TRBV3-2 TGTGCCAGCAGCCACGATAGCGGGAGGAACGAGCAGTACTTC CASSHDSGRNEQYF
- TRBD1 TRBJ2-7 TRBV6-5 TGTGCCAGCAGCCCCGGGACAGGGGTAGGCGAGCAGTACTTC CASSPGTGVGEQYF
- - TRBJ2-7 TRBV25-1 TGTGCCAGCAGTGCCGGGACTTCCTACGAGCAGTACTTC CASSAGTSYEQYF
- - TRBJ2-5 TRBV9 TGTGCCAGCAGCGCGGGAGCAGAAGAGACCCAGTACTTC CASSAGAEETQYF
- - TRBJ2-1 TRBV7-3 TGTGCCAGCAGCTTGTCACAGGATTTCTACAATGAGCAGTTCTTC CASSLSQDFYNEQFF
- - TRBJ1-2 TRBV9 TGTGCCAGCAGCCTGGGGGGGACCGGCTACACCTTC CASSLGGTGYTF
- - TRBJ2-3 TRBV4-3 TGCGCCAGCAGCCAAGATGGGGTAACCCGGGGAGATACGCAGTATTTT CASSQDGVTRGDTQYF
- - TRBJ1-1 TRBV7-9 TGTGCCAGCAGCTTAGATCCGAGCCCGAACACTGAAGCTTTCTTT CASSLDPSPNTEAFF
- TRBD2 TRBJ2-5 TRBV2 TGTGCCAGCAGTATGGGACTAGCGACAGAGACCCAGTACTTC CASSMGLATETQYF
- - TRBJ2-1 TRBV7-9 TGTGCCAGCAGCTTACGGCCCGGACTGGTCTACAATGAGCAGTTCTTC CASSLRPGLVYNEQFF
- - TRBJ2-1 TRBV12-3/TRBV12-4 TGTGCCAGCAGCAGTCACAGGGGAGGAGAGCAGTTCTTC CASSSHRGGEQFF